The 29 T cell receptor beta chains below were found in one sample sequenced in a study of early stage breast cancer tumors (dated by TCRdb to 2016 to 2017). The library relied on the immunoSEQ multiplex PCR assay. This is the immuneACCESS table as TCRdb keeps it, with only in-frame sequences that have V and J called. A part of the clones is gone; compared with another copy, unresolved V genes explain less than half, and the rest is unexplained. In all, the sample holds 8,500 to 10,000 clones, and about four fifths of those were seen once. The ten largest account for approximately 9.3% of the sample. Sequencing used normal breast tissue next to the tumor. The receptors were sampled from a person aged 40-50 years with breast cancer.

This chain uses TRBV5-1 with TRBJ2-3; D remains unclear. CDR1 and CDR2 from the germline V gene are SGHRS and YFSETQ. Trimming took 2 bases from V and 7 from J, leaving 8 bases between them. This CDR3 has 12 residues. The CDR3 reads CASSFGVNTQYF. CDR3 nucleotide sequence: TGCGCCAGCAGCTTTGGGGTAAATACGCAGTATTTT.

V is TRBV14 and J is TRBJ2-7; 12 bases fit TRBD2. The CDR3 spans 16 residues. J lost 6 bases, V lost 4 bases, and 10 bases had no gene match. From germline, CDR1 is SGHDN and CDR2 FVKESK. The CDR3 spells CASSPTRTSGIGEQYF. The CDR3 nucleotides are TGTGCCAGCAGCCCCACCAGGACTAGCGGGATTGGCGAGCAGTACTTC. The full variable domain, completed using reference TRBV14 and TRBJ2-7, is EAGVTQFPSHSVIEKGQTVTLRCDPISGHDNLYWYRRVMGKEIKFLLHFVKESKQDESGMPNNRFLAERTGGTYSTLKVQPAELEDSGVYFCASSPTRTSGIGEQYFGPGTRLTVT.

This chain uses TRBV4-1 with TRBJ2-1; D unresolved. Between the trimmed V and J ends, which lost 1 base and 10 bases, there was a span of 17 bases. The CDR3 runs 15 residues. Germline V gene data show CDR1 as MGHRA and CDR2 as YSYEKL. The CDR3 sequence: CASSQAPSRDWEQFF. DNA for the CDR3: TGCGCCAGCAGCCAAGCCCCATCACGAGATTGGGAGCAGTTCTTC.

The chain links TRBV10-2 to TRBJ1-1; the D is unclear. Germline V lookup: CDR1 WSHSY, CDR2 SAAADI. The CDR3 loop spans 14 amino acids. Trimming cost V 2 bases and J 6 bases, with 13 bases left between them. The CDR3 sequence: CASSEGRSRAEAFF. In DNA form, the CDR3 reads TGCGCCAGCAGTGAGGGTCGAAGTAGGGCTGAAGCTTTCTTT.

This rearrangement joins TRBV5-1 to TRBJ2-3, with 12 bases aligning to TRBD2. Germline lookup yields CDR1 SGHRS and CDR2 YFSETQ. The CDR3 consists of 16 residues. With V trimmed by 4 bases and J by 4 bases, 7 bases remained unmatched. The CDR3 nucleotides read TGCGCCAGCAGCCGTAGACTAGCGGGAGAATCAGATACGCAGTATTTT. It is translated as CASSRRLAGESDTQYF.

In its sample, this clone was seen a few times. The chain links TRBV19 to TRBJ1-2; 12 nucleotides match TRBD1. After removal of 5 bases from V and 7 bases from J, the junction contained 8 bases not matched to a gene. Germline V CDR1 and CDR2: LNHDA, SQIVND (reference sequence). CDR3 length: 15 residues. The CDR3 protein is CASSPGTGGVRGYTF. The CDR3 coding sequence is TGTGCCAGTAGTCCCGGGACAGGGGGCGTGCGTGGCTACACCTTC. The entire variable domain, with the rest obtained from reference TRBV19 and TRBJ1-2, is as follows: DGGITQSPKYLFRKEGQNVTLSCEQNLNHDAMYWYRQDPGQGLRLIYYSQIVNDFQKGDIAEGYSVSREKKESFPLTVTSAQKNPTAFYLCASSPGTGGVRGYTFGSGTRLTVV.

The V call is TRBV19, the J call TRBJ2-7; D is possibly TRBD1 (5 bases). Trimming removed 4 bases at V and 5 bases at J, with 9 bases between. From germline, CDR1 is LNHDA and CDR2 SQIVND (reference sequence). This CDR3 is built from 12 residues. CDR3 sequence reads: CASSTGFNEQYF. The CDR3 coding sequence is TGTGCCAGTAGTACAGGGTTCAACGAGCAGTACTTC.

V and J are TRBV30 and TRBJ2-3, with TRBD2 matching 14 bases. With 3 bases clipped from V and 9 bases from J, the junction kept 5 bases outside the gene matches. Germline assignment: CDR1 GTSNPN and CDR2 SVGIG (reference sequence). The CDR3 spans 14 residues. The CDR3 here is CAWRGTSGSSTQYF. DNA for the CDR3: TGTGCCTGGAGAGGGACTAGCGGGAGTAGCACGCAGTATTTT.

As for this clone: This CDR3 is also generated by other DNA sequences in the sample. The CDR3 region is CASSPVGGNTGELFF. The CDR3 DNA reads as TGTGCCAGCAGCCCCGTGGGGGGGAACACCGGGGAGCTGTTTTTT. V gene TRBV6-6 combines with J gene TRBJ2-2; weak D call: TRBD2 (6 bases). The CDR3 runs 15 residues. The germline V gene encodes CDR1 MNHNY and CDR2 SVGAGI (reference sequence). V was trimmed by 6 bases and J by 1 base, leaving 12 bases between them.

The gene calls are TRBV5-1 and TRBJ2-1; TRBD2 agrees at 16 bases. Germline CDR1 is SGHRS and CDR2 is YFSETQ. This CDR3 region has 19 residues. V lost 0 bases to trimming and J lost 1 base; unmatched junction nucleotides: 4. This chain's CDR3 is CASSLVGTSGRGSYNEQFF. The CDR3 nucleotides read TGCGCCAGCAGCTTGGTGGGGACTAGCGGGAGGGGGTCCTACAATGAGCAGTTCTTC.

The chain recombines TRBV6-4 with TRBJ2-3; D call uncertain. The length of the CDR3 is 13 residues. Germline V gene data show CDR1 as MRHNA and CDR2 as SNTAGT. V was clipped by 2 bases and J by 0 bases, with 3 bases between them. The CDR3 DNA reads as TGTGCCAGCAGTGACGGGAGCACAGATACGCAGTATTTT. This codes for CASSDGSTDTQYF.

V usage is TRBV5-1 and J usage is TRBJ2-7; a weak D match, TRBD1 (6 bases). CDR3 length: 12 residues. Between the trimmed V and J ends, which lost 4 bases and 5 bases, there was a span of 10 bases. Germline CDR1 is SGHRS and CDR2 is YFSETQ. The CDR3 DNA reads TGCGCCAGCAGCGCCAACAGGGACGAGCAGTACTTC. Amino acids: CASSANRDEQYF.

The genes are TRBV29-1 and TRBJ1-4, with D possibly TRBD1 on 6 matching bases. The CDR3 extends over 13 amino acids. The V gene's germline CDR1 is SQVTM and CDR2 ANQGSEA. V was trimmed by 1 base and J by 8 bases, leaving 11 bases between them. CDR3 in DNA: TGCAGCGTTGAAGGGGGGGCCGGGGAAAAACTGTTTTTT. Protein: CSVEGGAGEKLFF. The whole variable domain, filled in from reference TRBV29-1 and TRBJ1-4, reads SAVISQKPSRDICQRGTSLTIQCQVDSQVTMMFWYRQQPGQSLTLIATANQGSEATYESGFVIDKFPISRPNLTFSTLTVSNMSPEDSSIYLCSVEGGAGEKLFFGSGTQLSVL.

This clone has just a few counts. The rearrangement joins TRBV29-1 to TRBJ2-1; 10 bases are a match to TRBD2. This CDR3 is built from 15 residues. Trimming cost V 2 bases and J 7 bases; bases outside gene matches: 8. Looked up from germline, CDR1 is SQVTM and CDR2 is ANQGSEA. CDR3 DNA: TGCAGCGTTGAAAGCTCTAGCGGGAGTATAAATGAGCAGTTCTTC. Translation: CSVESSSGSINEQFF.

This chain joins TRBV5-8 and TRBJ2-1, with 9 positions matching TRBD2. Per germline, CDR1 SGHTS and CDR2 YDEGEE. V shed 1 base, J shed 16 bases, and the junction held 6 bases outside the gene matches. The length of the CDR3 is 12 residues. The CDR3 is CASSLPPGLAFF. In nucleotides, the CDR3 is TGTGCCAGCAGCTTGCCCCCGGGACTAGCCTTCTTC.

The chain uses TRBV20-1 and TRBJ1-1, with no clear D. The CDR3 contains 11 residues. V was shortened by 3 bases and J by 3 bases, with 5 bases between the two germline ends. CDR1 and CDR2 (germline): DFQATT, SNEGSKA (reference sequence). CDR3 bases: TGCAGTGCTAGGAGGGACACTGAAGCTTTCTTT. Translated, it gives CSARRDTEAFF.

This clone was seen only once. The chain joins TRBV5-1 to TRBJ2-5; D is perhaps TRBD1 (5 bases). CDR3 length: 15 amino acids. Trimming cost V 4 bases and J 1 base, with 14 bases left between them. Germline CDR1 SGHRS, CDR2 YFSETQ. The CDR3 here is CASSLRQGFQETQYF. As DNA, the CDR3 is TGCGCCAGCAGCCTTCGCCAGGGTTTCCAAGAGACCCAGTACTTC.

The sample holds a few counts of this clone. The CDR3 DNA sequence: TGTGCCAGCAGCGTAGGCACCGGGGAGCTGTTTTTT. This gives the protein CASSVGTGELFF. V gene TRBV11-2 combines with J gene TRBJ2-2, with no clear D. This CDR3 is built from 12 residues. Germline assignment: CDR1 SGHAT and CDR2 FQNNGV. Trimming cost V 5 bases and J 4 bases, with 5 bases left between them.

This CDR3 is CASSPGLDFGTEAFF. The CDR3, as DNA: TGTGCCAGCAGCCCGGGCTTGGACTTCGGCACTGAAGCTTTCTTT. The chain combines TRBV4-2 with TRBJ1-1; no firm D call. The V gene lost 4 bases and the J gene lost 4 bases, with 16 bases spanning the gap. Germline loops: CDR1 LGHNA, CDR2 YNFKEQ. The CDR3 is 15 residues long.

V and J are TRBV11-2 and TRBJ2-5; 11 nucleotides align to TRBD2. Looked up from germline, CDR1 is SGHAT and CDR2 is FQNNGV. The CDR3 covers 15 residues. V trimming: 5 bases; J trimming: 5 bases; junction bases outside the gene matches: 7. CDR3 residues: CASSLLAGGVETQYF. In DNA form, the CDR3 reads TGTGCCAGCAGCCTCCTAGCGGGAGGTGTGGAGACCCAGTACTTC.

The chain employs TRBV18 and TRBJ2-7; D gene ambiguous. The CDR3 runs 13 residues. Germline CDR1 is KGHSH and CDR2 is LQKENI. V lost 6 bases to trimming and J lost 1 base, with 10 bases between them. Here the CDR3 reads CASSSDASYEQYF. The CDR3 region has the DNA TGTGCCAGCTCCTCCGACGCGTCCTACGAGCAGTACTTC.

Written as DNA, the CDR3 is TGCGCCAGCAGCCAAGAGGGCAGGGGATCAGGGGAGACCCAGTACTTC. This sequence encodes CASSQEGRGSGETQYF. The J gene is TRBJ2-5, the V gene TRBV4-1, with D perhaps TRBD1 (6 bases). The germline V gene encodes CDR1 MGHRA and CDR2 YSYEKL. Trimming cost V 0 bases and J 5 bases, with 16 bases left between them. The CDR3 has 16 amino acids.

This chain connects TRBV13 to TRBJ1-5; weak D call: TRBD1 (5 bases). This CDR3 is 16 amino acids long. Trimming pared 1 base from V and 1 base from J, leaving 11 bases between. CDR1 and CDR2 (germline): PRHDT, FYEKMQ (reference sequence). The CDR3 is CASSLVLGTSNQPQHF. CDR3 nucleotides: TGTGCCAGCAGCTTAGTTCTCGGGACGAGCAATCAGCCCCAGCATTTT.

The chain couples TRBV7-9 to TRBJ1-1; D gene uncertain. The V gene's germline CDR1 is SEHNR and CDR2 FQNEAQ (reference sequence). This CDR3 contains 12 residues. V lost 5 bases to trimming and J lost 7 bases, with 11 bases between them. The CDR3 bases are TGTGCCAGCAGCCCAGTGTTGGGTGAAGCTTTCTTT. Residues: CASSPVLGEAFF. Filled out from reference TRBV7-9 and TRBJ1-1, the complete variable domain reads DTGVSQNPRHKITKRGQNVTFRCDPISEHNRLYWYRQTLGQGPEFLTYFQNEAQLEKSRLLSDRFSAERPKGSFSTLEIQRTEQGDSAMYLCASSPVLGEAFFGQGTRLTVV.

This clone was counted once. This sequence joins TRBV5-1 and TRBJ1-2; D not certain. V was clipped by 1 base and J by 6 bases, with 16 bases between them. Germline loops: CDR1 SGHRS, CDR2 YFSETQ. The CDR3 is 15 residues long. CDR3 sequence (DNA): TGCGCCAGCAGCTTGCGAGCCGGTTCACGAGATGGCTACACCTTC. Protein: CASSLRAGSRDGYTF. Variable domain in full (rest from reference TRBV5-1 and TRBJ1-2): KAGVTQTPRYLIKTRGQQVTLSCSPISGHRSVSWYQQTPGQGLQFLFEYFSETQRNKGNFPGRFSGRQFSNSRSEMNVSTLELGDSALYLCASSLRAGSRDGYTFGSGTRLTVV.

This rearrangement joins TRBV2 to TRBJ2-7; no clear D. The germline V and J ends were trimmed by 4 bases and 4 bases, with 5 bases remaining between them. Germline CDR1 SNHLY, CDR2 FYNNEI. The CDR3 covers 11 residues. CDR3 loop: CASSARYEQYF. In DNA form, the CDR3 reads TGTGCCAGCAGTGCCCGGTACGAGCAGTACTTC.

This chain connects TRBV7-2 to TRBJ1-1; unclear D gene. Between the trimmed V and J ends, which lost 0 bases and 2 bases, there was a span of 4 bases. Looked up from germline, CDR1 is SGHTA and CDR2 is FQGNSA. This CDR3 is built from 13 residues. CDR3 sequence: CASSLAYNTEAFF. The CDR3 DNA follows: TGTGCCAGCAGCTTAGCCTATAACACTGAAGCTTTCTTT.

This clone is a singleton in its sample. The chain recombines TRBV5-1 with TRBJ1-3, with D uncertain. The CDR3 is made up of 14 amino acids. Trimming removed 0 bases at V and 2 bases at J, with 6 bases between. Germline V gives CDR1 SGHRS, CDR2 YFSETQ. CDR3 residues: CASSLASPGNTIYF. The CDR3 nucleotides read TGCGCCAGCAGCTTGGCCAGTCCTGGAAACACCATATATTTT.

This chain's CDR3 is CGAGRLNTEAFF. The CDR3, as DNA: TGTGGGGCGGGGCGGCTGAACACTGAAGCTTTCTTT. The genes are TRBV19 and TRBJ1-1, with D possibly being TRBD1 (5 bases). The CDR3 length is 12 residues. The germline V gene has CDR1 LNHDA and CDR2 SQIVND (reference sequence).